This record concerns one TCR beta chain sequence. Its target is not known. The data belong to a study of response to subunit inactivated influenza vaccine. Study-level results: That few new T cells are recruited by each seasonal influenza vaccination was the authors' suggestion.

A single record per CDR3 protein comes from TCRdb applying MiXCR to the RT-PCR reads. The data hold just over 300,000 distinct CDR3 sequences, with 21% observed a single time. The CDR3 consists of 15 residues. Trimming cost V 3 bases and J 6 bases, with 19 bases left between them. Germline CDR1 SGHDT, CDR2 YYEEEE. The clonotype originates from a man between 50 and 69 years old who received an inactivated influenza vaccine. The V gene is TRBV5-6, the J gene TRBJ2-7, with D perhaps TRBD2 (6 bases). The sample in question was PBMCs from blood, obtained less than 22 months after vaccination. Here the CDR3 DNA reads TGTGCCAGCAGCTCCGTTAGGCAGGGAGGTCTCGAGCAGTACTTC. Translated, it gives CASSSVRQGGLEQYF.